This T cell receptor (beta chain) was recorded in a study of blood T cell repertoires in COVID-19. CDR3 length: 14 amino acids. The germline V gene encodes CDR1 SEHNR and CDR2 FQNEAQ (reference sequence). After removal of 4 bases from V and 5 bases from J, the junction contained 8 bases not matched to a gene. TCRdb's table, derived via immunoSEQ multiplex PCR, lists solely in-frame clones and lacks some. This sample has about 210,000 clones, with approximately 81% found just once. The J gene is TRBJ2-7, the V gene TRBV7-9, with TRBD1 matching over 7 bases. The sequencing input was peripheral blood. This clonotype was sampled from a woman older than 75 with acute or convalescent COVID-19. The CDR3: CASSSDRWIDEQYF. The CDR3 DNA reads TGTGCCAGCAGCTCGGACAGGTGGATAGACGAGCAGTACTTC. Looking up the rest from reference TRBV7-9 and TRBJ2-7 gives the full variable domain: DTGVSQNPRHKITKRGQNVTFRCDPISEHNRLYWYRQTLGQGPEFLTYFQNEAQLEKSRLLSDRFSAERPKGSFSTLEIQRTEQGDSAMYLCASSSDRWIDEQYFGPGTRLTVT.